The sequence of this T cell receptor (beta chain) was determined in a study of T cells after yellow fever vaccination. MiXCR was run by TCRdb on the 5' RACE reads, yielding one entry per CDR3 protein. The table includes 350,000 or so distinct CDR3 sequences, roughly 7.5% detected once. CDR3 length: 18 residues. Germline CDR1 SGHVS, CDR2 FQNEAQ. V lost 5 bases, J lost 0 bases, and 19 bases lay in between. This clonotype was counted between two and nine times. J is TRBJ1-4 and V is TRBV7-8, with TRBD1 as a possible D gene (5 bases). The source is a man aged 18 to 30 who received the YFV17D yellow fever vaccine. This specimen consisted of PBMCs, obtained about 49 days after the first yellow fever vaccination. CDR3 amino acids: CASSAGHRNMATNEKLFF. CDR3 bases: TGTGCCAGCAGCGCTGGACACCGAAATATGGCAACTAATGAAAAACTGTTTTTT.